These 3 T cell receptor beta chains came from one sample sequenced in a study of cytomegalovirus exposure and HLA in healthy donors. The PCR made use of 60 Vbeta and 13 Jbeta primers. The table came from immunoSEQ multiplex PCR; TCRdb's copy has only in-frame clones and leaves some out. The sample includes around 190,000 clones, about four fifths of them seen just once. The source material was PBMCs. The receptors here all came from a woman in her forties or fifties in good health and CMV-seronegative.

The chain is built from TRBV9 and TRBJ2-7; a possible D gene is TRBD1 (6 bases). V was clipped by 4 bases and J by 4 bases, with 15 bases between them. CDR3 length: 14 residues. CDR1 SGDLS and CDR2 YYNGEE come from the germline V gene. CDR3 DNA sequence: TGTGCCAGCAGCCCCTCCGGCACAGGGTACGAGCAGTACTTC. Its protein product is CASSPSGTGYEQYF.

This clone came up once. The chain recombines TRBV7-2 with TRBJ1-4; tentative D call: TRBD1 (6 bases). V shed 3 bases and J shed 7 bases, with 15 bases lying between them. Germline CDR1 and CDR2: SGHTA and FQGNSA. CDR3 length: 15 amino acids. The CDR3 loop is CASSLATGLAEKLFF. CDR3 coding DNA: TGTGCCAGCAGCTTGGCAACAGGGTTAGCTGAAAAACTGTTTTTT.

The CDR3 reads CASSSGNSYNEQFF. CDR3 DNA sequence: TGCGCCAGCAGTTCAGGGAACTCCTACAATGAGCAGTTCTTC. This sequence joins TRBV5-1 and TRBJ2-1; possibly TRBD1 for D (5 bases). From germline, CDR1 is SGHRS and CDR2 YFSETQ. CDR3 length: 14 residues. Trimming cost V 5 bases and J 0 bases, with 9 bases left between them.